This TCR beta chain appears in the sequencing data of a study of cytomegalovirus exposure and HLA in healthy donors (dated by TCRdb to 2017 to 2019). At the level of the whole study: According to a later analysis, one platform produced both the roughly 110 validation repertoires and the 620 or so repertoires of the first cohort. In addition to the first cohort of roughly 670 subjects, a separate validation cohort of over 90 different subjects was used. To predict cytomegalovirus infection status, the study brought together high-throughput TCR immunosequencing, statistical association of individual TCRs with disease status, and machine learning. The study was designed to test whether signatures of past pathogen exposure could be identified by cataloging public T cell receptors.

The method behind the library was the immunoSEQ multiplex PCR assay. On the authors' methods: A statistical classification framework was developed to diagnose cytomegalovirus status using the catalog of TCR beta chain sequences. Held by TCRdb, this immuneACCESS table contains in-frame sequences only and omits some clones. Under half of the omission traces to an unresolved V gene where checked; the cause of the rest is unknown. That table furnishes V, J and clone size, whereas the DNA furnished D and trimming. In all, the sample holds roughly 110,000 clones, and approximately 90% of those were seen once. The ten largest clonotypes hold less than 2% of the sample. Donors formed part of the validation cohort, which comprised over a hundred subjects and was distinct from the first cohort of under 800 subjects. With respect to this clone: This clone's antigen is unknown. Base qualities are not at hand, and no much larger clone is one base apart.

Overall study results and their limits: A later analysis found that TCRs clustered in the first cohort also tended to co-occur in the 120 validation repertoires, with 94% of cluster scores above 0. Most TCR sequences were observed very rarely across donors, whereas some public TCRs were present in many individuals. The classifier was reported to diagnose cytomegalovirus status with high specificity and sensitivity in both the original and validation cohorts. It was suggested by the authors that the approach could potentially be generalized to other disease states and immunological phenotypes. A later analysis had no HLA typing for the validation cohort, so co-occurrence there was scored across all 110 or so repertoires. A few of the identified cytomegalovirus-associated TCR beta chains were confirmed in vitro to be specific for cytomegalovirus antigens. The study gave a list of 150 to 200 TCR beta chains associated with cytomegalovirus.

The CDR3, cysteine through phenylalanine, is 16 amino acids long. Only CDR3 DNA is held: 48 bases, read in frame from base 1. In the germline V gene, CDR1 corresponds to MGHRA and CDR2 to YSYEKL. The germline ends are 11 bases apart after V is trimmed by 1 base and J by 1 base. The sequence came from a young woman in good health and CMV-seropositive. Sequenced: PBMCs. The chain is encoded by TRBV4-1 joined to TRBJ1-3, with the D gene not clear enough to name. In nucleotide form, the sequence is TGCGCCAGCAGCCAAGTCGAGAGGGCTTCTGGAAACACCATATATTTT. Translated, it reads CASSQVERASGNTIYF.